These 3 T cell receptor beta chains were all obtained from the same sample, sequenced in a study of identical twins. Via MiXCR, TCRdb re-called the 5' RACE reads, giving one row per CDR3 protein. Of some 250,000 distinct CDR3 sequences listed, about an eighth are singletons. These sequences were also reported in another study, on yellow fever vaccine responses in identical twins.

Sequenced: memory (CD45RO+) T cells sorted from blood. The source of these receptors is a young woman in good health.

V gene TRBV10-3 combines with J gene TRBJ2-3; possibly TRBD2 for D (5 bases). Germline CDR1 reads ENHRY; CDR2 reads SYGVKD. Trimming left V 6 bases short and J 5 bases short, with 18 bases between. The CDR3 length is 15 residues. The CDR3, as DNA: TGTGCCATCAGGCAGGACCCAAACGCGGGAGATACGCAGTATTTT. This translates into CAIRQDPNAGDTQYF.

This clonotype came up many times. V is TRBV7-3 and J is TRBJ2-1; D possibly uses TRBD1 or TRBD2 (6 bases each). Trimming cost V 2 bases and J 9 bases, with 17 bases left between them. The CDR3 has 15 amino acids. Germline lookup yields CDR1 SGHTA and CDR2 FQGTGA. CDR3 sequence reads: CASSLQVEGGSEQFF. The CDR3 DNA reads as TGTGCCAGCAGCTTACAAGTGGAGGGGGGAAGTGAGCAGTTCTTC.

This clonotype occurred a few times. CDR3 bases: TGTGCCAGCAGTTACGGGTGGCAGGACACTGAAGCTTTCTTT. Translated, it gives CASSYGWQDTEAFF. This sequence joins TRBV6-5 and TRBJ1-1; D is unresolved. Germline values: CDR1 MNHEY, CDR2 SVGAGI. V lost 2 bases and J lost 3, with 10 bases in between. The CDR3 is 14 amino acids.